This TCR beta chain comes out of a study of CD8 T cells in Susac syndrome. CDR3 length: 15 residues. Germline values: CDR1 SEHNR, CDR2 FQNEAQ (reference sequence). Germline trimming cut 6 bases from V and 2 bases from J; bases unmatched to any gene: 7. Random hexamers were used to reverse transcribe an amount of about 0.45 to 1 ug RNA. Each CDR3 protein is one row after TCRdb ran MiXCR on the immunoSEQ multiplex PCR reads. Counted here are about 130,000 distinct CDR3 sequences, more than 90% occurring once; the ten biggest clones make up roughly 0.11%. Sequencing of TCR beta was undertaken in CD8+ and CD4+ T cells derived from blood.

The source material was CD4+ T cells from PBMCs. The gene calls are TRBV7-9 and TRBJ2-7, with 10 bases that match TRBD1. The sequence was collected from a human donor in good health. This CDR3 is CASSSYGTGAYEQYF. CDR3 DNA: TGTGCCAGCAGTTCCTATGGGACAGGGGCCTACGAGCAGTACTTC.